Shown below are 16 T cell receptor beta chains from a single sample sequenced in a study of blood T cell repertoires in COVID-19. Data came from immunoSEQ multiplex PCR; TCRdb stores just in-frame clones and leaves some out. The sample contains approximately 170,000 clones, 81% of which appear only once. Sequencing was performed on peripheral blood. The receptors were gathered from a man between 60 and 75 years old with active or convalescent COVID-19.

V usage is TRBV12-3 or TRBV12-4 and J usage is TRBJ1-2; D gene ambiguous. This CDR3 comprises 13 residues. The V end was cut by 7 bases, the J end by 4 bases, with 13 bases between. The CDR3 loop reads CASTRGQTYGYTF. The CDR3 nucleotides read TGTGCCAGCACCCGAGGGCAAACCTATGGCTACACCTTC.

The rearrangement uses TRBV28 and TRBJ2-5; D might be TRBD1 (6 bases). Trimming shortened V by 5 bases and J by 0 bases, and 7 bases separated the two germline ends. The CDR3 is made up of 13 amino acids. Germline CDR1 is MDHEN and CDR2 is SYDVKM. The CDR3 DNA reads TGTGCCAGCAGTAAGGGGGACCAAGAGACCCAGTACTTC. This codes for CASSKGDQETQYF.

This chain joins TRBV9 and TRBJ2-5; 7 bases are a match to TRBD1. Germline lookup yields CDR1 SGDLS and CDR2 YYNGEE. V trimming: 4 bases; J trimming: 2 bases; junction bases outside the gene matches: 8. The CDR3 extends over 15 amino acids. The DNA for the CDR3 is TGTGCCAGCAGCATCCACGACAGGGTTCAAGAGACCCAGTACTTC. Its protein product is CASSIHDRVQETQYF.

This clone was counted only a few times. The rearrangement links TRBV5-1 to TRBJ1-2; 12 nucleotides agree with TRBD1. The trim removed 7 bases at V and 2 bases at J, leaving 12 bases unmatched. The CDR3 consists of 17 residues. The germline V gene has CDR1 SGHRS and CDR2 YFSETQ. CDR3 in amino acids: CASGGQGALGPNYGYTF. CDR3 nucleotide sequence: TGCGCCAGCGGGGGACAGGGGGCGCTGGGTCCCAACTATGGCTACACCTTC.

V gene TRBV5-6 combines with J gene TRBJ1-4; D is undetermined. The CDR3 totals 16 residues. Germline-derived CDR1 and CDR2 are SGHDT and YYEEEE. Trimming cost V 3 bases and J 0 bases, with 12 bases left between them. Here the CDR3 reads CASSYGGRATNEKLFF. The CDR3 coding sequence is TGTGCCAGCAGCTATGGCGGCCGTGCAACTAATGAAAAACTGTTTTTT.

The chain has TRBV9 and TRBJ2-6; 10 nucleotides agree with TRBD1. The germline V gene encodes CDR1 SGDLS and CDR2 YYNGEE. The CDR3 is made up of 18 amino acids. With 1 base clipped from V and 1 base from J, the junction kept 5 bases outside the gene matches. DNA for the CDR3: TGTGCCAGCAGCGTAAGGGACAGGGGTGCTTCTGGGGCCAACGTCCTGACTTTC. Protein sequence: CASSVRDRGASGANVLTF.

DNA of the CDR3: TGTGCCAGCAGTGCGACTAGCTCGAGAGGCGATGAGCAGTTCTTC. Protein product: CASSATSSRGDEQFF. The chain recombines TRBV2 with TRBJ2-1, with 7 bases aligning to TRBD2. The CDR3 loop spans 15 amino acids. CDR1 is SNHLY, CDR2 FYNNEI, per germline. V shed 4 bases, J shed 8 bases, and the junction held 11 bases outside the gene matches.

This sequence joins TRBV19 and TRBJ2-2; TRBD2 might be the D (7 bases). V was pared by 6 bases and J by 6 bases, with 17 bases between. The length of the CDR3 is 15 residues. Germline values: CDR1 LNHDA, CDR2 SQIVND (reference sequence). This CDR3 is CASRGGMAGAGELFF. DNA of the CDR3: TGTGCCAGTAGGGGAGGGATGGCAGGGGCCGGGGAGCTGTTTTTT.

The V call is TRBV5-1, the J call TRBJ2-7; TRBD1 matches at 8 bases. J lost 1 base, V lost 0 bases, and 6 bases had no gene match. This CDR3 is 16 amino acids long. Germline CDR1 reads SGHRS; CDR2 reads YFSETQ. CDR3 loop: CASSLARGQGSYEQYF. The CDR3 DNA follows: TGCGCCAGCAGCTTGGCCAGAGGACAGGGTTCCTACGAGCAGTACTTC.

J is TRBJ1-2 and V is TRBV24-1; D is possibly TRBD1 (5 bases). In germline, CDR1 is KGHDR, CDR2 SFDVKD. The V gene lost 3 bases and the J gene lost 7 bases, with 5 bases spanning the gap. The CDR3 totals 11 residues. This CDR3 is CATSDQGGYTF. CDR3 bases: TGTGCCACCAGTGATCAGGGTGGCTACACCTTC.

This chain connects TRBV28 to TRBJ2-1, with D possibly TRBD1 on 5 matching bases. Germline CDR1 and CDR2: MDHEN and SYDVKM. V shed 6 bases and J shed 5 bases, with 17 bases lying between them. This CDR3 comprises 15 residues. The CDR3 region is CASRQSGSRNNEQFF. CDR3 DNA: TGTGCCAGCAGGCAGTCAGGGTCGCGGAACAATGAGCAGTTCTTC.

The chain combines TRBV5-1 with TRBJ2-3, with D possibly being TRBD2 (5 bases). Germline assignment: CDR1 SGHRS and CDR2 YFSETQ. Trimming left V 3 bases short and J 3 bases short, with 14 bases between. The CDR3 sequence is 15 residues long. The CDR3: CASSSSGKDTDTQYF. The CDR3 DNA follows: TGCGCCAGCAGCTCCTCCGGGAAGGATACAGATACGCAGTATTTT.

The gene calls are TRBV5-1 and TRBJ2-2; TRBD1 matches 7 bases. This CDR3 contains 15 residues. V was pared by 4 bases and J by 4 bases, with 7 bases of the junction left unmatched. Germline V CDR1 and CDR2: SGHRS, YFSETQ. The CDR3 region is CASSITGDRTGELFF. CDR3 nucleotide sequence: TGCGCCAGCAGCATCACAGGGGACCGCACCGGGGAGCTGTTTTTT.

This CDR3 reads CASSSTWNTEAFF. The CDR3 region has the DNA TGCGCCAGCAGCTCCACTTGGAACACTGAAGCTTTCTTT. J is TRBJ1-1 and V is TRBV10-1; D gene uncertain. The germline V and J ends were trimmed by 6 bases and 1 base, with 9 bases remaining between them. Germline loops: CDR1 WNHNN, CDR2 SYGVQD (reference sequence). The CDR3 is 13 amino acids.

A few counts support this clone. The rearrangement links TRBV9 to TRBJ2-1; TRBD2 might be the D (6 bases). Trimming pared 3 bases from V and 0 bases from J, leaving 10 bases between. Germline V gene sequence: CDR1 SGDLS, CDR2 YYNGEE. The CDR3 covers 15 residues. In nucleotides, the CDR3 is TGTGCCAGCAGCGCGGACTATAGCTCCTACAATGAGCAGTTCTTC. Its protein product is CASSADYSSYNEQFF.

V and J are TRBV7-9 and TRBJ1-5, with D possibly being TRBD1 (5 bases). Trimming pared 8 bases from V and 7 bases from J, leaving 18 bases between. CDR1 and CDR2 from the germline V gene are SEHNR and FQNEAQ (reference sequence). There are 14 residues in the CDR3. This chain's CDR3 is CASGPDGGSQPQHF. CDR3 in DNA: TGTGCCAGCGGACCTGACGGGGGTAGCCAGCCCCAGCATTTT.